This T cell receptor (beta chain) was captured by sequencing in a study of cytomegalovirus exposure and HLA in healthy donors. At the level of the study: For the 300 to 450 genotyped donors, roughly 81% fell within the Caucasian-associated ancestry cluster.

Regarding this clone: Its matching antigen is unknown.

The PCR used 60 Vbeta and 13 Jbeta primers. Using immunoSEQ multiplex PCR, the repertoire was profiled, and TCRdb retains in-frame clones only, with some absent. The sample consists of fewer than 200,000 clones, approximately 77% of them appearing once. The study, taken as a whole, reports: Indistinguishable V segments such as TRBV6-2 and TRBV6-3 were excluded. A later analysis reported that several of the most significant clusters appeared to be linked to common viral pathogens, among them Epstein-Barr virus.

The CDR3 spans 15 residues. The V gene end was trimmed by 4 bases and the J gene end by 2 bases; junction bases not matched to a gene: 6. Germline lookup yields CDR1 SGHRS and CDR2 YFSETQ. The receptor was derived from a male donor in good health and CMV-seronegative. V and J are TRBV5-1 and TRBJ2-7; 10 bases are a match to TRBD1. The sequencing sample was made of PBMCs. The CDR3 reads CASSVRDRGTYEQYF. CDR3 DNA: TGCGCCAGCAGCGTCCGGGACAGGGGAACCTACGAGCAGTACTTC.